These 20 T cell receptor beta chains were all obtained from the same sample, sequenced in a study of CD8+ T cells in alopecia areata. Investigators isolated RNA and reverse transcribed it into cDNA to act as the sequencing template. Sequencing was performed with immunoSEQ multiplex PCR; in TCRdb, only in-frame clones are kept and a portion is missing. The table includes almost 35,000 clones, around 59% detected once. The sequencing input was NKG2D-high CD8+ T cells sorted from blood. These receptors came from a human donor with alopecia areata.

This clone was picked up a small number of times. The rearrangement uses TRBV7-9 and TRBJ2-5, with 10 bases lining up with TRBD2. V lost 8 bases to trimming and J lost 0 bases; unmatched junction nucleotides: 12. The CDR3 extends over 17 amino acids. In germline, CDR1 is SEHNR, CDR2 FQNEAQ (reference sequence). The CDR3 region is CASLPRQREGDQETQYF. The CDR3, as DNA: TGTGCCAGCCTACCGAGACAGCGGGAGGGGGACCAAGAGACCCAGTACTTC.

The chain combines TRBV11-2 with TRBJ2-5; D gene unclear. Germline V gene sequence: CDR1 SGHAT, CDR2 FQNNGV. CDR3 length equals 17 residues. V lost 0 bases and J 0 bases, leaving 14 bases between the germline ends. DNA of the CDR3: TGTGCCAGCAGCTTAGATCAACTACAGACGTACCAAGAGACCCAGTACTTC. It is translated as CASSLDQLQTYQETQYF.

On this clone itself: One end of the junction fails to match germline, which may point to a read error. The chain's CDR3 is CVSSEFRTGYNEQFF. In DNA form, the CDR3 reads TGTGTCAGCAGCGAATTTCGGACAGGGTATAATGAGCAGTTCTTC. The chain links TRBV9 to TRBJ2-1, with 8 bases matching TRBD1. Germline V gene sequence: CDR1 SGDLS, CDR2 YYNGEE. The CDR3 has 15 amino acids.

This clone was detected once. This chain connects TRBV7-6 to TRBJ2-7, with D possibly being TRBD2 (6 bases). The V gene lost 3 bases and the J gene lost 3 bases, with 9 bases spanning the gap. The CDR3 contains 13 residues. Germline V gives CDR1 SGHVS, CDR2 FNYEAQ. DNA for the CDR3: TGTGCCAGCAGCTTGGGACTCCGCTACGAGCAGTACTTC. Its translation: CASSLGLRYEQYF.

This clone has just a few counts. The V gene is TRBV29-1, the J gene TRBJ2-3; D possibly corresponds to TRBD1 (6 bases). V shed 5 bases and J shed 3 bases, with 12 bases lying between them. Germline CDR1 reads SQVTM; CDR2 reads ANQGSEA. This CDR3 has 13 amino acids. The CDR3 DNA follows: TGCAGCGTTACAGGGAGAGGGACAGATACGCAGTATTTT. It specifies CSVTGRGTDTQYF.

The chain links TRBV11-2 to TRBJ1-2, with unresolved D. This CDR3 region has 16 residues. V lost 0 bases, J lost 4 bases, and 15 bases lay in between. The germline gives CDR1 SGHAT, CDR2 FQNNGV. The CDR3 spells CASSLDKSLVGYGYTF. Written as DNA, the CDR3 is TGTGCCAGCAGCTTAGATAAGTCGCTGGTGGGCTATGGCTACACCTTC.

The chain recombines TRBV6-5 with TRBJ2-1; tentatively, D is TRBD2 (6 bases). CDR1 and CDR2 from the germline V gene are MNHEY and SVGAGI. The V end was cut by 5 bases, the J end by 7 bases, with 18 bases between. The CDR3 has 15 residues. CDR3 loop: CASSTGSPRWNEQFF. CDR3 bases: TGTGCCAGCAGTACCGGGAGTCCGCGGTGGAATGAGCAGTTCTTC.

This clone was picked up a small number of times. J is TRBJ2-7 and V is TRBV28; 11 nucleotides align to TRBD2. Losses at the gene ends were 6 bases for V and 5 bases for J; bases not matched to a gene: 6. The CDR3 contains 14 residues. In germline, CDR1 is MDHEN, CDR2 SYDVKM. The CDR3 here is CASRGLAGLHEQYF. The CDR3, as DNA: TGTGCCAGCAGAGGACTAGCGGGTCTCCACGAGCAGTACTTC.

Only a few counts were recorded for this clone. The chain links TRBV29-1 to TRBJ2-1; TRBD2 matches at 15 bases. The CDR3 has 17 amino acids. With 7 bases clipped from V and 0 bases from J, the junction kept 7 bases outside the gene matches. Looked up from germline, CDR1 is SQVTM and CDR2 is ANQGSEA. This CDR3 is CSANGLAGGSSYNEQFF. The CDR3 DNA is TGCAGCGCGAACGGACTAGCGGGAGGGAGCTCCTACAATGAGCAGTTCTTC.

Here the CDR3 reads CASSSWRARGEQFF. DNA of the CDR3: TGTGCCAGCAGCTCTTGGAGGGCGAGGGGTGAGCAGTTCTTC. The rearrangement uses TRBV7-6 and TRBJ2-1; perhaps TRBD2 as D (6 bases). V lost 4 bases, J lost 9 bases, and 16 bases lay in between. Germline CDR1 reads SGHVS; CDR2 reads FNYEAQ. The CDR3 is made up of 14 amino acids.

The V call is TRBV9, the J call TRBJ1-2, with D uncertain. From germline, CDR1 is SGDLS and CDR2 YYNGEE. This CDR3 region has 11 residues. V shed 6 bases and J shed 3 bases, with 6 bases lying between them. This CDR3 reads CASTSDYGYTF. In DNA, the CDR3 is TGTGCCAGCACCAGCGACTATGGCTACACCTTC.

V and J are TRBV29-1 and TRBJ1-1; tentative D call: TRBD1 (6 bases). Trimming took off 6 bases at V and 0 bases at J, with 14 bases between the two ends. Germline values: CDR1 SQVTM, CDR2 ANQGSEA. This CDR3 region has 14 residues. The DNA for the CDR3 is TGCAGCGTGGACGAACAGGGACTGAACACTGAAGCTTTCTTT. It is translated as CSVDEQGLNTEAFF.

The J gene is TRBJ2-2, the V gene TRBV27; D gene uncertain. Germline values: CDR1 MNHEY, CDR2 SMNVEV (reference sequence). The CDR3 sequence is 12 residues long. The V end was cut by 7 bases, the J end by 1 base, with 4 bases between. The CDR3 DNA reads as TGTGCCAGCATTGGGAACACCGGGGAGCTGTTTTTT. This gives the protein CASIGNTGELFF.

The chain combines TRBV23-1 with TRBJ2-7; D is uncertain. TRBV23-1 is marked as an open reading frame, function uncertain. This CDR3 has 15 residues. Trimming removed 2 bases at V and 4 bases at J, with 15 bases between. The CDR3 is CASSQEEIPSYEQYF. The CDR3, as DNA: TGCGCCAGCAGTCAAGAGGAAATCCCCTCATACGAGCAGTACTTC.

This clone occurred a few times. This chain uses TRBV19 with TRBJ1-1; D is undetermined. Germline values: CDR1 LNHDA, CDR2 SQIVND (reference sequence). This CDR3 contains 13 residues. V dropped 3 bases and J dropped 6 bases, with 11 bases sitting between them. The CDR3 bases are TGTGCCAGTAGTATGACTGTTGGGGCTGAAGCTTTCTTT. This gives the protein CASSMTVGAEAFF.

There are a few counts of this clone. CDR3 nucleotide sequence: TGTGCCAGCAGCTGGGCTACTGGGGCCAACGTCCTGACTTTC. Protein: CASSWATGANVLTF. The chain links TRBV7-9 to TRBJ2-6; no definite D call. Trimming took 4 bases from V and 2 from J, leaving 6 bases between them. This CDR3 region has 14 residues. In germline, CDR1 is SEHNR, CDR2 FQNEAQ (reference sequence).

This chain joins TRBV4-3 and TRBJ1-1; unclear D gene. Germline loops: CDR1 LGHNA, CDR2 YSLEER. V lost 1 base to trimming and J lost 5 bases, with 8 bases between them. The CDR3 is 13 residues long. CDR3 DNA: TGCGCCAGCAGCCAAGGGAGCCGGACTGAAGCTTTCTTT. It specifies CASSQGSRTEAFF.

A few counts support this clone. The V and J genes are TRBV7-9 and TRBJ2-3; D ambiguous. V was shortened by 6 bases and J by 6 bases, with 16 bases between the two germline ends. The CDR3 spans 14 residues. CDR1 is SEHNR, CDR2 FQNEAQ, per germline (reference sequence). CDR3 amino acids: CASSPPQEWDTQYF. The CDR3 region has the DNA TGTGCCAGCAGTCCCCCCCAGGAGTGGGATACGCAGTATTTT.

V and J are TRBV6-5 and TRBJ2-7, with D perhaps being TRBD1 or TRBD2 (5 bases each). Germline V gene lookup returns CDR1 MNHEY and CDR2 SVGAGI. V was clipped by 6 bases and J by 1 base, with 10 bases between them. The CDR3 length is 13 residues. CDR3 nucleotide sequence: TGTGCCAGCAGAGGGGACGGGTCCTACGAGCAGTACTTC. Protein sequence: CASRGDGSYEQYF.

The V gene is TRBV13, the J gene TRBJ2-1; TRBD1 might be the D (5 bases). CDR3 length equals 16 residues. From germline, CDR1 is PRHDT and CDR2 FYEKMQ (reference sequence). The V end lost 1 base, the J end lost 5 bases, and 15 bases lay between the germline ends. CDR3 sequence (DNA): TGTGCCAGCAGCTTAGCCCAGGGTCGGAGAAACAATGAGCAGTTCTTC. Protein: CASSLAQGRRNNEQFF.